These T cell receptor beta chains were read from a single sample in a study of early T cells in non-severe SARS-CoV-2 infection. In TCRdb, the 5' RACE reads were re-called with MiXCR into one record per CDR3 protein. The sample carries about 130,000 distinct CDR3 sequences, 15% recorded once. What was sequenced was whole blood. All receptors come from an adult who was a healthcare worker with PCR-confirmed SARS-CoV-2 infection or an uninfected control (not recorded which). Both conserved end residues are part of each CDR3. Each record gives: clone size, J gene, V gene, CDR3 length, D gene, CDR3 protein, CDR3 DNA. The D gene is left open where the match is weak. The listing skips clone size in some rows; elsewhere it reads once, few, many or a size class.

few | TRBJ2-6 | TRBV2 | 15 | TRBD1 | CASTTGGTGANVLTF | TGTGCCAGCACGACAGGGGGGACTGGGGCCAACGTCCTGACTTTC
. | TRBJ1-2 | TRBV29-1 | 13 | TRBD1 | CSAGRDRPSGYTF | TGCAGCGCCGGCCGGGACAGACCAAGTGGCTACACCTTC
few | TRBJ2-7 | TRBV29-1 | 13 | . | CSAYFRGNNEQYF | TGCAGCGCCTACTTCCGGGGAAACAACGAGCAGTACTTC
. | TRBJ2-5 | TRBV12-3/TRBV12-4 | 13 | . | CASSGHNQETQYF | TGTGCCAGCTCCGGACACAACCAAGAGACCCAGTACTTC
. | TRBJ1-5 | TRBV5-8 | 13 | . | CASSLGLDQPQHF | TGTGCCAGCAGCTTGGGGCTGGATCAGCCCCAGCATTTT
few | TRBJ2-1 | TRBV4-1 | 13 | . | CASSQGHPIEQFF | TGCGCCAGCAGCCAAGGACACCCGATAGAGCAGTTCTTC
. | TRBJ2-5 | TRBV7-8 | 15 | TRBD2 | CASSLAGGDWETQYF | TGTGCCAGCAGCTTGGCGGGGGGAGATTGGGAGACCCAGTACTTC
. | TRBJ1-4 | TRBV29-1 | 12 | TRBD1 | CSGGTGDEKLFF | TGCAGCGGCGGGACAGGGGATGAAAAACTGTTTTTT
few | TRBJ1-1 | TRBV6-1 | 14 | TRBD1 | CASSGQGANTEAFF | TGTGCCAGCAGTGGACAGGGGGCGAACACTGAAGCTTTCTTT
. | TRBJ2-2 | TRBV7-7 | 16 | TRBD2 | CASSPRGGRNTGELFF | TGTGCCAGCAGCCCGCGGGGGGGACGGAACACCGGGGAGCTGTTTTTT
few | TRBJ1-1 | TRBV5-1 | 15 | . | CASSLGRAGNTEAFF | TGCGCCAGCAGCTTGGGGAGGGCAGGGAACACTGAAGCTTTCTTT
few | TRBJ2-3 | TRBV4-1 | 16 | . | CASSQVNPTLADTQYF | TGCGCCAGCAGCCAAGTTAATCCTACACTAGCAGATACGCAGTATTTT
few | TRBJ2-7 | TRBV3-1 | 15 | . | CASSQALGGPFEQYF | TGTGCCAGCAGCCAAGCGCTGGGGGGGCCCTTCGAGCAGTACTTC
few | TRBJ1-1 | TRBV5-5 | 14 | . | CASSFGQGTTEVFF | .
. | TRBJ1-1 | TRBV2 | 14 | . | CASSYRDPLKEAFF | TGTGCCAGCAGCTACCGAGACCCGCTCAAAGAAGCTTTCTTT
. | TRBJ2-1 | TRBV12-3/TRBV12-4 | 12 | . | CASSGIQMRQFF | TGTGCCAGCAGTGGGATACAAATGAGGCAGTTCTTC
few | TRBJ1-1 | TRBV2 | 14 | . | CASSEMGVNTEAFF | TGTGCCAGCAGTGAGATGGGCGTGAACACTGAAGCTTTCTTT
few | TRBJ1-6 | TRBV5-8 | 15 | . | CASSRDTLYNSPLHF | TGTGCCAGCAGCCGGGACACTCTCTATAATTCACCCCTCCACTTT
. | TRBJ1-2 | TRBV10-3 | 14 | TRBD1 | CAISFGQEDYGYTF | TGTGCCATCAGTTTCGGACAGGAAGACTATGGCTACACCTTC
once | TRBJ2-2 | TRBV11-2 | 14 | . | CASSRHEGGGELFF | TGTGCCAGCAGCCGCCACGAGGGGGGCGGGGAGCTGTTTTTT
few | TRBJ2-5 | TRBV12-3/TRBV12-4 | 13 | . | CASSLSPSETQYF | TGTGCCAGCAGTTTAAGTCCCTCGGAGACCCAGTACTTC
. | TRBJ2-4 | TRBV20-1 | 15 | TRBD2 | CSAYLAGEAKNIQYF | TGCAGTGCGTACCTAGCGGGGGAAGCCAAAAACATTCAGTACTTC
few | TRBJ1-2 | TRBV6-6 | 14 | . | CASSLQGSIYGYTF | TGTGCCAGCAGTCTACAGGGTTCGATCTATGGCTACACCTTC
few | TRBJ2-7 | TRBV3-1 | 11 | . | CASSQAGEQYF | TGTGCCAGCAGCCAAGCGGGCGAGCAGTACTTC
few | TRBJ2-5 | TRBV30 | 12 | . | CAWSGYQETQYF | TGTGCCTGGAGTGGGTACCAAGAGACCCAGTACTTC
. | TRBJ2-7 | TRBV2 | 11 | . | CASSEAYEQYF | TGTGCCAGCAGTGAGGCCTACGAGCAGTACTTC
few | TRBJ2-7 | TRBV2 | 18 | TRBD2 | CASSLLPKLAGDIYEQYF | TGTGCCAGCAGTCTCCTCCCCAAACTAGCGGGGGACATCTACGAGCAGTACTTC
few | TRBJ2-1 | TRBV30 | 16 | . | CAWNPQSRVANNEQFF | TGTGCCTGGAATCCTCAGAGTAGAGTCGCCAACAATGAGCAGTTCTTC
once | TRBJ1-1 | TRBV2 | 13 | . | CASRVVGSAEAFF | TGTGCCAGCAGGGTCGTTGGGAGCGCTGAAGCTTTCTTT
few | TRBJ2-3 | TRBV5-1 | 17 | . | CASSLGGGDPRTDTQYF | TGCGCCAGCAGCTTGGGTGGCGGGGACCCTCGCACAGATACGCAGTATTTT
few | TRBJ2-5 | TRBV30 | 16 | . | CAWSIPPTTLQETQYF | TGTGCCTGGAGTATCCCCCCCACAACGCTACAAGAGACCCAGTACTTC
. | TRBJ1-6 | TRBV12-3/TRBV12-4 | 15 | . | CASSPESGTGSPLHF | TGTGCCAGCAGCCCGGAGTCTGGGACGGGTTCACCCCTCCACTTT
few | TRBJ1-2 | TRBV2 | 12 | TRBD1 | CASSRTGGGYTF | TGTGCCAGCAGCAGGACAGGGGGTGGCTACACCTTC
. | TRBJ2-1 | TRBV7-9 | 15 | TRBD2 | CASSSSGGPLNEQFF | TGTGCCAGCAGCTCTAGCGGGGGTCCTTTGAATGAGCAGTTCTTC
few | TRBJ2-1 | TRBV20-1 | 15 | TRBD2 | CSGLLAGGPGGEQFF | TGCAGTGGTTTACTAGCGGGGGGGCCGGGCGGTGAGCAGTTCTTC
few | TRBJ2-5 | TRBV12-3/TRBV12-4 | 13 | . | CASSLVVSETQYF | TGTGCCAGCAGTTTAGTGGTTAGTGAGACCCAGTACTTC
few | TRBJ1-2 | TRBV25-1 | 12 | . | CASSDVPGGYTF | TGTGCCAGCAGTGATGTCCCCGGTGGCTACACCTTC
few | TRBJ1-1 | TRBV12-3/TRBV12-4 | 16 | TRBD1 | CASSSGTGARYTEAFF | TGTGCCAGCAGTTCCGGGACAGGGGCAAGGTACACTGAAGCTTTCTTT
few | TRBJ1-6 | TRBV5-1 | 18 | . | CASSLLLRGNSYNSPLHF | TGCGCCAGCAGCCTCCTCCTGAGAGGGAACAGCTATAATTCACCCCTCCACTTT
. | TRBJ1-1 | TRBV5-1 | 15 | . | CASSLGVSSNTEAFF | TGCGCCAGCAGCTTAGGGGTCTCCTCGAACACTGAAGCTTTCTTT
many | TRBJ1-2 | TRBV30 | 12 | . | CACLPGSYGYTF | TGTGCCTGCCTCCCCGGGTCCTATGGCTACACCTTC
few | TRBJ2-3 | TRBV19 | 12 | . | CASSPRADTQYF | TGTGCCAGTAGTCCCAGGGCAGATACGCAGTATTTT
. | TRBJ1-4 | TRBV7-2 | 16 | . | CASSLGGRNPNEKLFF | TGTGCCAGCAGCTTAGGGGGCAGGAACCCAAATGAAAAACTGTTTTTT
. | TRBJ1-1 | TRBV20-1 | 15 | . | CSASPPPPVNTEAFF | TGCAGTGCTAGCCCCCCACCCCCAGTGAACACTGAAGCTTTCTTT
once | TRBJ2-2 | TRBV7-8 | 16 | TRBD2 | CASSPAGGANTGELFF | TGTGCCAGCAGCCCAGCGGGGGGCGCGAACACCGGGGAGCTGTTTTTT
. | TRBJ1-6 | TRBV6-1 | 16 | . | CASSDGSVYNNSPLHF | TGTGCCAGCAGTGACGGTTCAGTTTATAATAATTCACCCCTCCACTTT
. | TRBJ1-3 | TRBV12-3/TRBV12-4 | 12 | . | CASSFFGNTIYF | TGTGCCAGCAGTTTTTTTGGAAACACCATATATTTT
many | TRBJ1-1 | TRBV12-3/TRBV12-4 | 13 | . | CASSFQVNTEAFF | TGTGCCAGCAGTTTCCAGGTGAACACTGAAGCTTTCTTT
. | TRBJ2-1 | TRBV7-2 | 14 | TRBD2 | CASSFSGVYNEQFF | TGTGCCAGCAGCTTTAGCGGGGTTTACAATGAGCAGTTCTTC
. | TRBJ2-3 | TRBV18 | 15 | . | CASSRALSSTDTQYF | TGTGCCAGCTCACGGGCCCTTTCTAGCACAGATACGCAGTATTTT
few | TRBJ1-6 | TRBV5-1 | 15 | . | CASSLEPGVNSPLHF | TGCGCCAGCAGCTTGGAACCAGGGGTTAATTCACCCCTCCACTTT